This T cell receptor (beta chain) was captured in a study of T cells in Graves' hyperthyroidism and ophthalmopathy. Any patient presenting with uncontrolled infection, other autoimmune disease, pregnancy or lactation was left out. Using RNA transcripts as the source, TCR beta CDR3 regions were amplified. Researchers ran a first-round RT-PCR on the TCR CDR3 using the HTBI primer set. Each CDR3 protein gets one entry after TCRdb re-called the multiplex PCR reads with MiXCR. This table has some 350,000 distinct CDR3 sequences, about 15% appearing once. The receptor was isolated from a woman aged 55-70 years with Graves' ophthalmopathy. Sample: blood.

CDR3 nucleotides: TGCGCCAGTGAGGAGGGACAGGGTTCCACCGGGGAGCTGTTTTTT. This sequence encodes CASEEGQGSTGELFF. The chain carries TRBV10-2 and TRBJ2-2, with TRBD1 matching over 9 bases. Germline assignment: CDR1 WSHSY and CDR2 SAAADI. The length of the CDR3 is 15 residues. V lost 9 bases to trimming and J lost 4 bases; unmatched junction nucleotides: 9.